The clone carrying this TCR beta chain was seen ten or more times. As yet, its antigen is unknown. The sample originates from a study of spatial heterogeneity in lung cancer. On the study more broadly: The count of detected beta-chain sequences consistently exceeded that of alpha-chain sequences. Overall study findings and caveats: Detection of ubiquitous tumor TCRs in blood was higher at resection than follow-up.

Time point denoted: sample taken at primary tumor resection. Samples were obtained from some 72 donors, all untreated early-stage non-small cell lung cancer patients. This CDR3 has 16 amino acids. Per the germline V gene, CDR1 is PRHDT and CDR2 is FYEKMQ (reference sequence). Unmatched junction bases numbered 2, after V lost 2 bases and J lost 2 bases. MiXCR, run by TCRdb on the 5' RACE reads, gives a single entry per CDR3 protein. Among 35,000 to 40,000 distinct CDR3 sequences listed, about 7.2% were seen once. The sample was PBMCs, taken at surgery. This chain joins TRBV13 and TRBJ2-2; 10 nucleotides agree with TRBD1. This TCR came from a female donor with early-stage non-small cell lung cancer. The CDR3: CASSLWDRGNTGELFF. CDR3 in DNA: TGTGCCAGCAGCTTATGGGACAGGGGAAACACCGGGGAGCTGTTTTTT.